The entry below gives a single T cell receptor (beta chain) sequence along with its context. From germline, CDR1 is SGHNT and CDR2 YENEEA. CDR3 length: 16 residues. With 6 bases clipped from V and 0 bases from J, the junction kept 7 bases outside the gene matches. The source of the sample is a study of T cell changes during pregnancy in multiple sclerosis. TCRdb keeps only in-frame clones here, not all; method: immunoSEQ multiplex PCR. The sample yields around 70,000 clones, 85% to 95% seen once. The rearrangement joins TRBV11-3 to TRBJ2-7; 11 nucleotides align to TRBD2. The source was peripheral blood, collected in the second trimester of pregnancy. The receptor comes from a female donor in good health, enrolled as a control in a pregnancy study. CDR3 protein: CASSCLTSGDSYEQYF. CDR3 DNA sequence: TGTGCCAGCAGTTGCCTGACTAGCGGGGACTCCTACGAGCAGTACTTC.